The present T cell receptor (beta chain) was sequenced within a study of T-cell memory formation after mild COVID-19 (dated by TCRdb to the early 2020s). Some background on the complete study: TCR sequence clusters from the two donors were found to be largely donor specific. In a couple of donors, T-cell clones that expanded and contracted after mild COVID-19 were tracked by sequencing TCRalpha and TCRbeta repertoires over time. Two young, previously healthy adult volunteers made up the cohort, one male and one female. Study-level results and caveats: Contracting CD4+ clones were located mainly in the CM and EM memory subsets, whereas CD8+ clones were found to be enriched in EMRA. Clones contracting from day 15 to 85 had balanced CD4/CD8 phenotypes, while a second wave expanding from day 15 to 37 was biased towards CD4+. The second-wave clones that peaked on day 37 were not confirmed to be SARS-CoV-2 specific. Only two mild cases were covered in the study, and larger cohorts including severe cases with pre-infection samples were considered necessary. Some responding clones were found in pre-infection memory, which suggests that pre-existing cross-reactive memory T cells took part in the SARS-CoV-2 response.

This clonotype was recorded many times. The target of this receptor is not known. Per-base quality was not reported, and no clone a single base away is much larger than it. CDR1 is given as SGDLS and CDR2 as YYNGEE, both from the germline V gene. The CDR3 runs 14 amino acids, cysteine and phenylalanine included. The only DNA kept is the CDR3, 42 bases in frame from the first base. Relative to germline, V is 3 bases shorter and J is 2 bases shorter, with 12 bases between their ends. PBMCs were isolated by Ficoll-Paque density gradient centrifugation. The run used an Illumina NovaSeq 6000. TCRalpha and TCRbeta cDNA libraries were constructed by 5'RACE with constant-segment primers, with sample barcodes and unique molecular identifiers being introduced. Trizol reagent was used to extract RNA from every sample. Library amplification was performed in two PCR steps, and a second sample barcode and Illumina TruSeq adapters were introduced in the second step. Sequencing of the libraries was done on an Illumina NovaSeq, producing 2 x 150 bp paired-end reads. As for the authors' bioinformatics: Reads were demultiplexed and collapsed into UMI-guided consensus sequences with migec v1.2.7. Using mixcr v2.1.11, the UMI consensuses were aligned to TRA and TRB V and J templates and assembled into clonotypes. Expanded or contracted clonotypes were those called significant by both edgeR and NoisET, with noise models trained on biological replicates. edgeR calls used a false discovery rate-adjusted p below 0.01 and a log2 fold-change threshold of 1. As an exploratory analysis of dynamics, max-normalized trajectories of the 1000 most abundant clonotypes were examined by PCA with hierarchical clustering. The CD4 or CD8 phenotype of responding clones was assigned using the separately sequenced CD4+ and CD8+ repertoires. TCRdb took the public reads, trimmed them with fastp at Q25, ran MiXCR for clone calling and kept in-frame beta chains. Identical CDR3 protein sequences are pooled into one entry, listed with their most common genes and DNA. The V and J calls follow TCRdb's processing rather than the paper's. Counted in this sample were under 300,000 distinct CDR3 sequences; 8% to 9.5% of them appeared once. The ten biggest clones cover approximately 20% of the sample.

The rearrangement joined TRBV9 to TRBJ2-7; the D segment might be TRBD1 or TRBD2, since each matches 5 bases. Sequenced material: PBMCs or a T cell subset sorted from them (not recorded which). The origin of this receptor is a man aged 18 to 29 who had mild COVID-19 (a few samples of this study predate the infection). The sample titles of this study are shuffled in the database, so cell type and time point are left out; the donor was told from shared clones. In nucleotide form, the sequence is TGTGCCAGCAGCGGCCGGGACGGTACCTACGAGCAGTACTTC. It translates as CASSGRDGTYEQYF.